This entry describes one T cell receptor beta chain. Its antigen is currently unknown. The source of the sample is a study of blood T cells in healthy people across ages. Study observations and caveats: Lack of knowledge of donor CMV status possibly confounded expanded clonotype changes.

CDR1 MNHEY and CDR2 SVGEGT come from the germline V gene. The CDR3 loop spans 16 amino acids. The V and J ends lost 4 bases and 4 bases, in that order; junction bases with no gene match: 4. It was with a sample-barcoded 5' primer and a J-beta primer mix that a second PCR of about 6 to 12 cycles was run. TCRdb reanalysed the 5' RACE reads using MiXCR and keeps one entry per CDR3 protein. The sample carries around 400,000 distinct CDR3 sequences, 45% to 65% recorded once. The sequence came from a man aged 60 to 69 in good health. The sample comprised blood. The V call is TRBV6-2 or TRBV6-3, the J call TRBJ1-6; TRBD1 agrees at 10 bases. CDR3: CASSSRGQGYNSPLHF. The DNA of the CDR3 is TGTGCCAGCAGTTCCAGGGGACAGGGGTATAATTCACCCCTCCACTTT.